These 9 T cell receptor beta chains were sequenced from one sample in a study of cytomegalovirus exposure and HLA in healthy donors. The protocol was immunoSEQ multiplex PCR, while the TCRdb copy is restricted to in-frame clones and leaves out a portion. In the table there are 200,000 or so clones, 75% to 90% of which are singletons. The specimen was PBMCs. All receptors come from a man aged 18 to 29 in good health and CMV-seropositive.

The gene calls are TRBV7-3 and TRBJ2-1; TRBD2 aligns across 10 bases. V shed 5 bases and J 5 bases; nucleotides not matched to a gene: 18. In germline, CDR1 is SGHTA, CDR2 FQGTGA. The CDR3 is 19 amino acids. For the CDR3, the DNA is TGTGCCAGCAGCCCCAGGGCGGGAGCGGGAGGGCCCGTTAACAATGAGCAGTTCTTC. It yields the protein CASSPRAGAGGPVNNEQFF.

A remark on this clone: The same CDR3 arises from other DNA sequences in this sample as well. The V call is TRBV7-8, the J call TRBJ2-7; no clear D gene. The V end was cut by 0 bases, the J end by 2 bases, with 8 bases between. This CDR3 has 14 residues. Germline V CDR1 and CDR2: SGHVS, FQNEAQ. The CDR3 here is CASSLAGQAYEQYF. The CDR3 DNA follows: TGTGCCAGCAGCTTAGCGGGCCAGGCCTACGAGCAGTACTTC. Full variable domain (outside the CDR3, taken from reference TRBV7-8 and TRBJ2-7): GAGVSQSPRYKVAKRGQDVALRCDPISGHVSLFWYQQALGQGPEFLTYFQNEAQLDKSGLPSDRFFAERPEGSVSTLKIQRTQQEDSAVYLCASSLAGQAYEQYFGPGTRLTVT.

The chain joins TRBV5-1 to TRBJ2-5; maybe TRBD1 (6 bases). The germline gives CDR1 SGHRS, CDR2 YFSETQ. The CDR3 runs 14 residues. The V end was cut by 5 bases, the J end by 2 bases, with 13 bases between. In DNA form, the CDR3 reads TGCGCCAGCAGGGGGGCATCAACACAAGAGACCCAGTACTTC. Its protein product is CASRGASTQETQYF.

The rearrangement links TRBV6-1 to TRBJ1-1, with D maybe TRBD1 (5 bases). Germline assignment: CDR1 MNHNS and CDR2 SASEGT. The V and J ends lost 0 bases and 4 bases respectively, with 12 bases between them. The CDR3 runs 15 residues. CDR3 sequence: CASSEALGRGTEAFF. The CDR3 nucleotides read TGTGCCAGCAGTGAAGCGCTCGGGAGGGGCACTGAAGCTTTCTTT.

The chain joins TRBV10-3 to TRBJ2-1; D possibly corresponds to TRBD2 (5 bases). This CDR3 contains 14 residues. Trimming took 11 bases from V and 0 from J, leaving 14 bases between them. CDR1 ENHRY and CDR2 SYGVKD come from the germline V gene. The CDR3 DNA reads as TGTGCCGTTAAAGCGGAGAGCTCCTACAATGAGCAGTTCTTC. Translation gives CAVKAESSYNEQFF.

The CDR3 here is CASSQSRGDGYTF. CDR3 nucleotide sequence: TGTGCCAGCAGCCAATCACGCGGGGATGGCTACACCTTC. The genes are TRBV16 and TRBJ1-2; D is unclear. The germline V and J ends were trimmed by 0 bases and 6 bases, with 8 bases remaining between them. The germline CDR1 and CDR2 sequences are KGHSY and FQNENV. The CDR3 loop spans 13 amino acids.

CDR3 DNA: TGTGCCAGGACTAGCGGGATAAACATTCAGTACTTC. Protein sequence: CARTSGINIQYF. The V gene is TRBV6-5, the J gene TRBJ2-4, with TRBD2 matching over 11 bases. V lost 9 bases to trimming and J lost 6 bases; unmatched junction nucleotides: 1. The CDR3 length is 12 residues. CDR1 is MNHEY, CDR2 SVGAGI, per germline.

This sequence joins TRBV7-2 and TRBJ2-5, with D tentatively TRBD2 (6 bases). This CDR3 has 13 residues. Germline V gives CDR1 SGHTA, CDR2 FQGNSA. Trimming removed 5 bases from V and 4 bases from J, with 11 bases in between. As DNA, the CDR3 is TGTGCCAGCAGCCCGGGACTGTTAGAGACCCAGTACTTC. Protein product: CASSPGLLETQYF.

The chain employs TRBV6-1 and TRBJ1-1, with TRBD1 matching 10 bases. The CDR3 loop spans 13 amino acids. Germline V gene sequence: CDR1 MNHNS, CDR2 SASEGT. Trimming cost V 4 bases and J 5 bases; bases outside gene matches: 1. The CDR3 region is CASSGDRGTEAFF. The CDR3 DNA is TGTGCCAGCAGTGGGGACAGGGGTACTGAAGCTTTCTTT.